A selection of T cell receptor beta chains follows, all from one sample in a study of blood T cell repertoires in COVID-19. TCRdb keeps only in-frame clones here, not all; method: immunoSEQ multiplex PCR. The sample consists of roughly 240,000 clones, 80% to 90% of them appearing once. What was sequenced was peripheral blood. The receptors were sampled from a man aged 35 to 55 who had recovered from COVID-19. Both conserved end residues are part of each CDR3. Fields, in order: clone size, V gene, D gene, J gene, CDR3 protein, CDR3 DNA. The D gene is left open where the match is weak. Size values are once, few and many counts, or a class for expanded clones, and some rows have none.

.	TRBV5-8	.	TRBJ2-1	CASSLFLGGPSYNEQFF	TGTGCCAGCAGCTTGTTCTTGGGGGGACCCTCCTACAATGAGCAGTTCTTC
few	TRBV7-9	TRBD1	TRBJ1-1	CASSASDRDHDAFF	TGTGCCAGCAGCGCGTCAGACAGGGACCACGACGCTTTCTTT
.	TRBV10-3	.	TRBJ2-7	CAIMSGGEQYF	TGTGCCATCATGAGCGGTGGCGAGCAGTACTTC
once	TRBV5-1	TRBD2	TRBJ2-3	CASRLSSSGRRYLTDTQYF	TGCGCCAGCAGATTGTCATCTAGCGGGAGGCGATACCTCACAGATACGCAGTATTTT
.	TRBV5-1	.	TRBJ2-7	CASSPESSYEQYF	TGCGCCAGCAGTCCCGAGAGCTCCTACGAGCAGTACTTC
.	TRBV12-3/TRBV12-4	.	TRBJ2-1	CASSFAGAEQFF	TGTGCCAGCAGTTTCGCGGGGGCTGAGCAGTTCTTC
.	TRBV7-9	TRBD2	TRBJ2-3	CASSLSGISTDTQYF	TGTGCCAGCAGCTTGAGCGGGATTAGCACAGATACGCAGTATTTT
.	TRBV7-9	.	TRBJ2-7	CASSLDPVYEQYF	TGTGCCAGCAGCTTAGATCCCGTCTACGAGCAGTACTTC
.	TRBV30	TRBD1	TRBJ2-5	CAWGGQGQETQYF	TGTGCCTGGGGAGGACAGGGACAAGAGACCCAGTACTTC
few	TRBV5-1	TRBD2	TRBJ2-7	CASSLGEATTSSSYEQYF	TGCGCCAGCAGCTTGGGGGAGGCGACGACTAGCTCCTCCTACGAGCAGTACTTC
.	TRBV7-6	TRBD1	TRBJ2-3	CASSTGQGAWTDTQYF	TGTGCCAGCAGCACGGGACAGGGGGCGTGGACAGATACGCAGTATTTT
.	TRBV30	.	TRBJ1-6	CAWSVLRQIRSPLHF	TGTGCCTGGAGTGTACTGCGGCAAATCCGATCACCCCTCCACTTT
.	TRBV10-3	TRBD1	TRBJ2-7	CAISPSDRGKGVYEQYF	TGTGCCATCAGCCCCTCGGACAGGGGGAAAGGCGTCTACGAGCAGTACTTC
once	TRBV12-5	.	TRBJ1-1	CASGLRDTEAFF	TGTGCTAGTGGTTTGCGGGACACTGAAGCTTTCTTT
.	TRBV4-1	TRBD1	TRBJ1-5	CASSQDADRGQPQHF	TGCGCCAGCAGCCAAGATGCCGACAGGGGTCAGCCCCAGCATTTT
.	TRBV3-1/TRBV3-2	TRBD1	TRBJ2-5	CASSHPGQGVETQYF	TGTGCCAGCAGCCATCCCGGACAGGGTGTGGAGACCCAGTACTTC
.	TRBV5-1	TRBD1	TRBJ2-3	CASSSPDRELTDTQYF	TGCGCCAGCAGCTCGCCGGACAGGGAGCTCACGGATACGCAGTATTTT
few	TRBV12-3/TRBV12-4	.	TRBJ2-2	CASSPQGIGELFF	TGTGCCAGCAGCCCCCAGGGGATCGGGGAGCTGTTTTTT
.	TRBV19	TRBD1	TRBJ2-6	CASTDRGSSGANVLTF	TGTGCCAGTACAGACAGGGGATCCTCTGGGGCCAACGTCCTGACTTTC
.	TRBV19	.	TRBJ1-1	CASSRSNTEAFF	TGTGCCAGTAGTAGGAGTAACACTGAAGCTTTCTTT
.	TRBV5-1	TRBD1	TRBJ1-6	CASSLRTGGSPLHF	TGCGCCAGCAGCTTGAGGACAGGGGGATCACCCCTCCACTTT
few	TRBV5-1	.	TRBJ1-1	CASSLATPGLTEAFF	TGCGCCAGCAGCTTGGCAACACCAGGACTCACTGAAGCTTTCTTT
.	TRBV19	.	TRBJ2-7	CASSMGRGLHSYEQYF	TGTGCCAGTAGTATGGGCAGGGGCCTACACTCCTACGAGCAGTACTTC
.	TRBV2	TRBD1	TRBJ1-2	CASSYTTGGEGYTF	TGTGCCAGCAGTTACACAACAGGGGGCGAGGGCTACACCTTC
.	TRBV5-1	TRBD1	TRBJ1-1	CASTWTGASEAFF	TGCGCCAGCACATGGACAGGGGCTTCTGAAGCTTTCTTT
.	TRBV6-5	.	TRBJ1-2	CASSLRRNYGYTF	TGTGCCAGCAGTTTACGGAGAAACTATGGCTACACCTTC
.	TRBV5-4	.	TRBJ2-1	CASSLVEGGEQFF	TGTGCCAGCAGCTTGGTGGAGGGAGGTGAGCAGTTCTTC
.	TRBV7-2	TRBD2	TRBJ2-1	CASSLRAGLTYNEQFF	TGTGCCAGCAGCTTGAGAGCGGGACTAACCTACAATGAGCAGTTCTTC
.	TRBV10-3	.	TRBJ2-1	CATKILREQFF	TGTGCCACCAAGATCTTGCGGGAGCAGTTCTTC
.	TRBV11-2	.	TRBJ2-7	CASSTGTYEQYF	TGTGCCAGCAGTACAGGAACCTACGAGCAGTACTTC
once	TRBV2	.	TRBJ2-3	CASSEASLRGPQYF	TGTGCCAGCAGTGAAGCCTCCCTGCGGGGGCCGCAGTATTTT
.	TRBV15	.	TRBJ1-1	CATSRGVGGAPEAFF	TGTGCCACCAGCAGAGGGGTAGGAGGGGCGCCTGAAGCTTTCTTT